Below, 26 T cell receptor beta chains from the same sample are listed, as sequenced in a study of T cell responses to AZD1222 COVID-19 vaccine. Some clones are missing from TCRdb's copy, which holds only in-frame ones; the method was immunoSEQ multiplex PCR. This sample has about 140,000 clones, with more than 90% found just once. The starting material was peripheral blood, obtained on day 0 of AZD1222 vaccination. Every receptor here comes from an adult in good health.

The chain's CDR3 is CASSQVRALHNEQFF. As DNA, the CDR3 is TGTGCCAGCAGCCAAGTGCGGGCCCTACACAATGAGCAGTTCTTC. The gene calls are TRBV3-1 (or the pseudogene TRBV3-2) and TRBJ2-1, with D possibly TRBD2 on 5 matching bases. Germline V gene sequence: CDR1 LGHDT, CDR2 YNNKEL (reference sequence). The length of the CDR3 is 15 residues. Trimming removed 1 base at V and 5 bases at J, with 12 bases between.

This chain links TRBV19 with TRBJ2-7; 7 nucleotides agree with TRBD2. CDR3 length: 14 residues. Germline trimming cut 3 bases from V and 0 bases from J; bases unmatched to any gene: 2. Germline V gene data show CDR1 as LNHDA and CDR2 as SQIVND (reference sequence). In nucleotides, the CDR3 is TGTGCCAGTAGTATGGGGACTACCTCCTACGAGCAGTACTTC. Translated, it gives CASSMGTTSYEQYF.

The gene calls are TRBV5-4 and TRBJ1-1; the D gene is possibly TRBD1 (5 bases). This CDR3 is 15 amino acids long. Trimming took off 1 base at V and 4 bases at J, with 14 bases between the two ends. The germline CDR1 and CDR2 sequences are SGHNT and YYREEE (reference sequence). The CDR3 bases are TGTGCCAGCAGCTTGATGAGGGGCGGGGGCACTGAAGCTTTCTTT. Protein product: CASSLMRGGGTEAFF.

V gene TRBV3-1 (or the pseudogene TRBV3-2) combines with J gene TRBJ2-1; perhaps D is TRBD1 or TRBD2 (6 bases each). The CDR3 has 14 residues. The germline CDR1 and CDR2 sequences are LGHDT and YNNKEL (reference sequence). The germline V and J ends were trimmed by 7 bases and 10 bases, with 20 bases remaining between them. CDR3 sequence reads: CASTSGPGGREQFF. The CDR3 bases are TGTGCCAGCACCTCAGGGCCCGGGGGCCGGGAGCAGTTCTTC.

This clone showed up just once. This rearrangement joins TRBV29-1 to TRBJ2-3; perhaps TRBD1 as D (6 bases). CDR1 and CDR2 (germline): SQVTM, ANQGSEA. This CDR3 is built from 17 residues. The V end was cut by 4 bases, the J end by 5 bases, with 25 bases between. As DNA, the CDR3 is TGCAGCGTTGGGGGGCTAGGACAAGTGACCAGGGGAGATACGCAGTATTTT. Its protein is CSVGGLGQVTRGDTQYF.

The CDR3 bases are TGCAGCGTTGAGCCTGAGTTTGGAGCTTTCTTT. Its protein product is CSVEPEFGAFF. The rearrangement uses TRBV29-1 and TRBJ1-1, with unresolved D. V was shortened by 3 bases and J by 10 bases, with 12 bases between the two germline ends. The CDR3 totals 11 residues. Germline V gene lookup returns CDR1 SQVTM and CDR2 ANQGSEA.

This chain uses TRBV5-1 with TRBJ2-1; no clear D gene. The CDR3 runs to 17 residues. Germline assignment: CDR1 SGHRS and CDR2 YFSETQ. The ends were cut back, 0 bases at V and 7 bases at J, with 20 bases in the middle. CDR3 in DNA: TGCGCCAGCAGCTTGGCGGTTTTGTCAGGTTCAAAGAATGAGCAGTTCTTC. It translates to CASSLAVLSGSKNEQFF.

The rearrangement joins TRBV2 to TRBJ2-2; 9 bases fit TRBD1. The CDR3 is 17 residues long. Trimming cost V 11 bases and J 6 bases; bases outside gene matches: 19. Germline-derived CDR1 and CDR2 are SNHLY and FYNNEI. The CDR3 loop is CAATGQGRLGGAGELFF. CDR3 sequence (DNA): TGTGCCGCCACGGGACAGGGACGATTAGGCGGCGCCGGGGAGCTGTTTTTT. The complete variable domain, with remaining parts taken from reference TRBV2 and TRBJ2-2, reads EPEVTQTPSHQVTQMGQEVILRCVPISNHLYFYWYRQILGQKVEFLVSFYNNEISEKSEIFDDQFSVERPDGSNFTLKIRSTKLEDSAMYFCAATGQGRLGGAGELFFGEGSRLTVL.

The chain links TRBV4-2 to TRBJ1-1; D gene unclear. Deletions cut 7 bases from V and 0 bases from J, with 12 bases between. Germline CDR1 LGHNA, CDR2 YNFKEQ. This CDR3 spans 14 amino acids. In nucleotides, the CDR3 is TGTGCCAGCACCTCAGGACGTCTGAACACTGAAGCTTTCTTT. Amino acids: CASTSGRLNTEAFF.

This clone was observed a single time. The CDR3 DNA sequence: TGTGCCAGCAGCCACCGACAGGGGGAAACCTACGAGCAGTACTTC. This gives the protein CASSHRQGETYEQYF. The chain recombines TRBV5-5 with TRBJ2-7; TRBD1 agrees at 9 bases. V trimming: 4 bases; J trimming: 2 bases; junction bases outside the gene matches: 7. This CDR3 comprises 15 residues. In germline, CDR1 is SGHKS, CDR2 YYEKEE (reference sequence).

In this sample, this clone turned up once. The V and J genes are TRBV7-9 and TRBJ2-2; 15 bases line up with TRBD2. Per the germline V gene, CDR1 is SEHNR and CDR2 is FQNEAQ (reference sequence). The J segment lost 4 bases and the V segment lost 5 bases, leaving 11 bases of the junction unmatched. The CDR3 is 19 residues long. The CDR3 nucleotides are TGTGCCAGCAGCCCCCGGACTAGCGGGAGGGCCCGAGGCACCGGGGAGCTGTTTTTT. It specifies CASSPRTSGRARGTGELFF.

This chain links TRBV30 with TRBJ1-1, with D possibly TRBD1 on 6 matching bases. V was trimmed by 4 bases and J by 7 bases, leaving 10 bases between them. The CDR3 length is 11 residues. Per the germline V gene, CDR1 is GTSNPN and CDR2 is SVGIG (reference sequence). CDR3 in DNA: TGTGCCTGGAAGGGGGGCATTGAAGCTTTCTTT. Translation: CAWKGGIEAFF.

The chain joins TRBV30 to TRBJ1-2, with D perhaps matching TRBD1 (6 bases). Germline CDR1 reads GTSNPN; CDR2 reads SVGIG (reference sequence). This CDR3 spans 13 amino acids. Trimming stripped 1 base from V and 6 bases from J, with 12 bases between. The CDR3 coding sequence is TGTGCCTGGAGTGCGAACCGGGACAATGGCTACACCTTC. It translates to CAWSANRDNGYTF.

The chain recombines TRBV4-1 with TRBJ2-4; maybe TRBD1 (6 bases). The germline V gene has CDR1 MGHRA and CDR2 YSYEKL. Trimming stripped 1 base from V and 2 bases from J, with 15 bases between. The CDR3 sequence is 17 residues long. The chain's CDR3 is CASSQGSAQGTKNIQYF. DNA for the CDR3: TGCGCCAGCAGCCAAGGATCAGCACAGGGAACCAAAAACATTCAGTACTTC.

In DNA form, the CDR3 reads TGCAGCGTTGAAGATGGGGTTTCCTACGAGCAGTACTTC. It yields the protein CSVEDGVSYEQYF. The chain uses TRBV29-1 and TRBJ2-7; D call uncertain. The CDR3 runs 13 residues. Trimming removed 0 bases from V and 1 base from J, with 7 bases in between. Germline V CDR1 and CDR2: SQVTM, ANQGSEA.

The chain is built from TRBV7-2 and TRBJ2-2, with D possibly being TRBD1 or TRBD2 (6 bases each). The CDR3 spans 15 residues. The germline V gene has CDR1 SGHTA and CDR2 FQGNSA. Trimming removed 6 bases from V and 4 bases from J, with 15 bases in between. The CDR3 DNA is TGTGCCAGCAGGATAAGCGGAGGGGGCACCGGGGAGCTGTTTTTT. Translating gives CASRISGGGTGELFF.

V is TRBV10-2 and J is TRBJ2-1; 11 nucleotides align to TRBD2. V shed 2 bases, J shed 3 bases, and the junction held 0 bases outside the gene matches. Germline V gene sequence: CDR1 WSHSY, CDR2 SAAADI. There are 15 residues in the CDR3. The CDR3 DNA reads as TGCGCCAGCAGTGAGACTAGCGGGGGCTACAATGAGCAGTTCTTC. Protein sequence: CASSETSGGYNEQFF.

In this sample, this clone is medium-sized. The chain uses TRBV19 and TRBJ2-3; 15 bases line up with TRBD2. V was clipped by 9 bases and J by 6 bases; unmatched bases: 4. The CDR3 covers 14 residues. Germline V gives CDR1 LNHDA, CDR2 SQIVND (reference sequence). The CDR3 is CASGLAGGLDTQYF. CDR3 coding DNA: TGTGCCAGCGGACTAGCGGGAGGGCTGGATACGCAGTATTTT.

This chain links TRBV27 with TRBJ1-6; tentative D call: TRBD1 (6 bases). Trimming removed 5 bases at V and 10 bases at J, with 12 bases between. In germline, CDR1 is MNHEY, CDR2 SMNVEV (reference sequence). CDR3 length equals 13 residues. The CDR3 loop is CASSRGALSPLHF. For the CDR3, the DNA is TGTGCCAGCAGTAGGGGGGCACTGTCACCCCTCCACTTT.

V and J are TRBV28 and TRBJ1-6, with D possibly matching TRBD1 (6 bases). Germline V gene lookup returns CDR1 MDHEN and CDR2 SYDVKM. Trimming removed 5 bases from V and 5 bases from J, with 16 bases in between. CDR3 length: 16 amino acids. This CDR3 reads CASSGGAAGDNSPLHF. Here the CDR3 DNA reads TGTGCCAGCAGTGGCGGTGCGGCAGGGGATAATTCACCCCTCCACTTT.

The chain has TRBV7-2 and TRBJ1-1; tentative D call: TRBD1 (6 bases). The germline CDR1 and CDR2 sequences are SGHTA and FQGNSA. Deletions cut 1 base from V and 1 base from J, with 10 bases between. This CDR3 is 15 amino acids long. CDR3 protein: CASSLGLDRNTEAFF. CDR3 coding DNA: TGTGCCAGCAGCTTAGGCCTGGACAGGAACACTGAAGCTTTCTTT.

This clone appeared a single time. V usage is TRBV6-5 and J usage is TRBJ1-5; D gene ambiguous. The V end lost 6 bases, the J end lost 2 bases, and 8 bases lay between the germline ends. The CDR3 covers 13 residues. Germline loops: CDR1 MNHEY, CDR2 SVGAGI. CDR3 protein: CASRSTGNQPQHF. In DNA, the CDR3 is TGTGCCAGCAGATCGACCGGCAATCAGCCCCAGCATTTT.

V and J are TRBV30 and TRBJ2-7; the D gene is possibly TRBD1 (7 bases). CDR1 GTSNPN and CDR2 SVGIG come from the germline V gene (reference sequence). The CDR3 consists of 13 residues. V gave up 1 base and J gave up 4 bases, with 11 bases separating them. CDR3 amino acids: CAWSGAGGYEQYF. Written as DNA, the CDR3 is TGTGCCTGGAGTGGGGCAGGGGGGTACGAGCAGTACTTC.

The chain employs TRBV6-5 and TRBJ2-2; D gene ambiguous. Germline lookup yields CDR1 MNHEY and CDR2 SVGAGI. The CDR3 has 14 amino acids. With 5 bases removed from V and 7 bases from J, the gap between germline ends came to 14 bases. The CDR3 spells CASSRSDFGGELFF. Written as DNA, the CDR3 is TGTGCCAGCAGTCGAAGTGATTTTGGCGGGGAGCTGTTTTTT.

V and J are TRBV11-3 and TRBJ2-7; no clear D. Germline V gives CDR1 SGHNT, CDR2 YENEEA. The CDR3 is made up of 13 amino acids. The V end was cut by 1 base, the J end by 6 bases, with 10 bases between. The CDR3 reads CASSLAPISEQYF. CDR3 nucleotide sequence: TGTGCCAGCAGCTTAGCGCCCATCAGCGAGCAGTACTTC.

The rearrangement links TRBV3-1 (or the pseudogene TRBV3-2) to TRBJ1-5; D might be TRBD1 (6 bases). CDR3 length: 15 residues. Trimming cost V 3 bases and J 7 bases, with 16 bases left between them. Germline-derived CDR1 and CDR2 are LGHDT and YNNKEL (reference sequence). The CDR3, as DNA: TGTGCCAGCAGCCAGGGGGCCCTCCACAGGCAGCCCCAGCATTTT. Its translation is CASSQGALHRQPQHF.